This TCR beta chain was captured in a study of blood T cell repertoires in COVID-19. In the study overall: In each case, the material was cDNA or gDNA derived from T cells, B-cell-depleted T cells, or PBMCs.

In the authors' workflow: Reference gene primer amplification gave nucleated cell count estimates. Profiling relied on immunoSEQ multiplex PCR, and the TCRdb table lists in-frame clones only, not all of them. The DNA gave D and trimming, while V, J and clone size come from that table. The repertoire holds 130,000 or so clones, 85% to 90% seen once, with more than 2% in the top ten. The V end lost 1 base, the J end lost 1 base, and 13 bases lay between the germline ends. CDR1 is LNHNV, CDR2 YYDKDF, per germline (reference sequence). The CDR3 contains 16 residues. Sample: peripheral blood. This clonotype originated in a man between 65 and 85 years old with active COVID-19. The chain couples TRBV15 to TRBJ1-2; possible D gene TRBD1, 5 bases. The CDR3, as DNA: TGTGCCACCAGCAGAGCTTTGACAGTCCGTAACTATGGCTACACCTTC. Its protein is CATSRALTVRNYGYTF. Using reference TRBV15 and TRBJ1-2 for the parts outside the CDR3, the full variable domain is DAMVIQNPRYQVTQFGKPVTLSCSQTLNHNVMYWYQQKSSQAPKLLFHYYDKDFNNEADTPDNFQSRRPNTSFCFLDIRSPGLGDTAMYLCATSRALTVRNYGYTFGSGTRLTVV.